Each of the 10 T cell receptor beta chains below was sequenced from the same sample in a study of T cells in Graves' hyperthyroidism and ophthalmopathy. Authors of the study amplified TCR beta CDR3 regions from RNA transcripts. A set of HTBI primers served as the primers for a first-round RT-PCR of the TCR CDR3. TCRdb re-derived calls from the multiplex PCR reads in MiXCR, one entry per CDR3 protein. The profile shows fewer than 450,000 distinct CDR3 sequences, about 18% of them singletons. The sample was blood. These receptors were obtained from a man younger than 35 with Graves' ophthalmopathy.

This clonotype was detected many times. The chain recombines TRBV7-9 with TRBJ1-2, with 8 bases identical to TRBD1. V dropped 6 bases and J dropped 4; count of bases not matched to a gene: 10. CDR1 is SEHNR and CDR2 is FQNEAQ in the germline V gene (reference sequence). The CDR3 covers 15 residues. This CDR3 is CASRKDRDTLYGYTF. The CDR3 DNA reads as TGTGCCAGCAGAAAGGACAGGGATACCCTCTATGGCTACACCTTC.

The table lists this clonotype with many counts. The J gene is TRBJ1-6, the V gene TRBV5-6, with 7 bases identical to TRBD1. The CDR3 sequence is 15 residues long. Germline CDR1 is SGHDT and CDR2 is YYEEEE. J lost 7 bases, V lost 0 bases, and 4 bases had no gene match. The CDR3, as DNA: TGTGCCAGCAGCTTGGGGACAGGATTGAATTCACCCCTCCACTTT. Translation gives CASSLGTGLNSPLHF.

This clonotype was seen repeatedly, ten times or more. The V call is TRBV7-8, the J call TRBJ1-2; D gene ambiguous. This CDR3 has 15 amino acids. The V end lost 4 bases, the J end lost 0 bases, and 12 bases lay between the germline ends. Germline V CDR1 and CDR2: SGHVS, FQNEAQ. CDR3 region: CASSSRTAANYGYTF. The CDR3 DNA reads as TGTGCCAGCAGCTCGAGGACCGCGGCTAACTATGGCTACACCTTC.

Ten or more counts support this clonotype. The rearrangement joins TRBV3-1 to TRBJ2-7, with unresolved D. V lost 0 bases to trimming and J lost 3 bases, with 12 bases between them. The CDR3 loop spans 15 amino acids. Per the germline V gene, CDR1 is LGHDT and CDR2 is YNNKEL (reference sequence). The chain's CDR3 is CASSQDTQPGYEQYF. The DNA for the CDR3 is TGTGCCAGCAGCCAAGATACCCAGCCTGGCTACGAGCAGTACTTC.

This clonotype was seen at least ten times. J is TRBJ2-3 and V is TRBV9; 8 bases line up with TRBD2. CDR1 is SGDLS, CDR2 YYNGEE, per germline. The V segment lost 0 bases and the J segment 6 bases; nucleotides outside the gene matches: 6. The CDR3 is 15 residues long. CDR3 bases: TGTGCCAGCAGCGTAGGGGACGGGGGGGTCGATACGCAGTATTTT. Translating gives CASSVGDGGVDTQYF.

V usage is TRBV28 and J usage is TRBJ2-2, with 9 bases aligning to TRBD1. Looked up from germline, CDR1 is MDHEN and CDR2 is SYDVKM. The V segment lost 3 bases and the J segment 6 bases; nucleotides outside the gene matches: 2. The CDR3 extends over 14 amino acids. The CDR3, as DNA: TGTGCCAGCAGTTTGGGGACAGGGCCCGGGGAGCTGTTTTTT. This sequence encodes CASSLGTGPGELFF.

In its sample, this clonotype was seen many times. The V gene is TRBV20-1, the J gene TRBJ2-1; possibly TRBD1 or TRBD2 for D (6 bases each). The CDR3 sequence is 16 residues long. V was clipped by 1 base and J by 6 bases, with 19 bases between them. CDR1 is DFQATT and CDR2 is SNEGSKA in the germline V gene (reference sequence). DNA of the CDR3: TGCAGTGCTAGAGCCCAGTCGGGGGCTGGTGGCAATGAGCAGTTCTTC. This translates into CSARAQSGAGGNEQFF.

In its sample, this clonotype was seen a few times. The V gene is TRBV5-1, the J gene TRBJ1-4; perhaps TRBD1 as D (6 bases). V was shortened by 4 bases and J by 0 bases, with 28 bases between the two germline ends. The CDR3 is 21 residues long. From germline, CDR1 is SGHRS and CDR2 YFSETQ. The DNA for the CDR3 is TGCGCCAGCAGCCCTCTAGGGCACCGGACAGTGGGGGATCCAACTAATGAAAAACTGTTTTTT. This translates into CASSPLGHRTVGDPTNEKLFF.

This clonotype was counted only a few times. The chain employs TRBV3-1 and TRBJ1-2, with D hard to call. This CDR3 is built from 16 residues. The germline V and J ends were trimmed by 0 bases and 2 bases, with 13 bases remaining between them. Germline V lookup: CDR1 LGHDT, CDR2 YNNKEL (reference sequence). The CDR3 DNA reads TGTGCCAGCAGCCAAGATAAGGACGTCCTCAACTATGGCTACACCTTC. As protein: CASSQDKDVLNYGYTF.

This clonotype appeared a few times. The chain has TRBV19 and TRBJ1-1; tentative D call: TRBD1 (6 bases). This CDR3 region has 12 residues. Trimming pared 6 bases from V and 3 bases from J, leaving 8 bases between. CDR1 and CDR2 from the germline V gene are LNHDA and SQIVND (reference sequence). The CDR3 here is CASSGQYTEAFF. The CDR3 region has the DNA TGTGCCAGTAGCGGACAGTACACTGAAGCTTTCTTT.